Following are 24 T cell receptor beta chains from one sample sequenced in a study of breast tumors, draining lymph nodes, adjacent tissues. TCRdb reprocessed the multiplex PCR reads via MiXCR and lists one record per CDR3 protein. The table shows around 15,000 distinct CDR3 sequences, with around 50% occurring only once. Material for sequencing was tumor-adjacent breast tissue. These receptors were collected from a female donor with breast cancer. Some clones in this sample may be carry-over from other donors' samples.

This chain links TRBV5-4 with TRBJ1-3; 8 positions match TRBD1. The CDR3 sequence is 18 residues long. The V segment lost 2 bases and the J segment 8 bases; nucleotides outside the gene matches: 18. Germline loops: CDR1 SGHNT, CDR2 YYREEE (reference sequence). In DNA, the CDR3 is TGTGCCAGCAGCTTAATTGGTTCAGGGGGCCGGGATGGCTACACCATATATTTT. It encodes CASSLIGSGGRDGYTIYF. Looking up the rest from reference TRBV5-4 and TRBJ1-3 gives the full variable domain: ETGVTQSPTHLIKTRGQQVTLRCSSQSGHNTVSWYQQALGQGPQFIFQYYREEENGRGNFPPRFSGLQFPNYSSELNVNALELDDSALYLCASSLIGSGGRDGYTIYFGEGSWLTVV.

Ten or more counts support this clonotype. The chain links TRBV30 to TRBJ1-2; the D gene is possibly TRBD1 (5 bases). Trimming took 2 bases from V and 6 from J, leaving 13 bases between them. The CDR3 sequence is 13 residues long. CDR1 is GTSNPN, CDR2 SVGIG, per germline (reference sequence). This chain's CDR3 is CAWSLKGTNGYTF. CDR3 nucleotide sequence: TGTGCCTGGAGTCTCAAGGGGACCAATGGCTACACCTTC.

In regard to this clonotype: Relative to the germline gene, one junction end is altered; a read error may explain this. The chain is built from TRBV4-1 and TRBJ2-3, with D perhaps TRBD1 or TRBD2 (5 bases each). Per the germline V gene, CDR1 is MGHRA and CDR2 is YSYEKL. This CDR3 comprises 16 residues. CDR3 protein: CASSTRAGPVPDTQYF. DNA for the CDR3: TGTGCCAGCAGCACCAGGGCGGGTCCGGTACCAGATACGCAGTATTTT.

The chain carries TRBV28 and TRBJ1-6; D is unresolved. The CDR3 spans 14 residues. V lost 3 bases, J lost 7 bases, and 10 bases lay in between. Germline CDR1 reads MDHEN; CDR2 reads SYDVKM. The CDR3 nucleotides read TGTGCCAGCAGTTTGGGCATAAGAAATTCACCCCTCCACTTT. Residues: CASSLGIRNSPLHF.

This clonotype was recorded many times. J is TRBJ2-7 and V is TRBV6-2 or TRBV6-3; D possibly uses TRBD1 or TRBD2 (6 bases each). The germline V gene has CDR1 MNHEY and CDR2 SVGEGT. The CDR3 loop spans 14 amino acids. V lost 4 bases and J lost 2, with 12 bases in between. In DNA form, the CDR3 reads TGTGCCAGCAGTTGGGGGGCGACCCCCTACGAGCAGTACTTC. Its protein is CASSWGATPYEQYF.

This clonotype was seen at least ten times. The CDR3 coding sequence is TGTGCCAGCAGCCCACAACCTCCGACAGGGGGCATCACAGATACGCAGTATTTT. It is translated as CASSPQPPTGGITDTQYF. The gene calls are TRBV11-1 and TRBJ2-3, with TRBD1 matching 10 bases. CDR1 is SGHAT and CDR2 is FQDESV in the germline V gene (reference sequence). There are 18 residues in the CDR3. The junction had 13 bases not matched to a gene; V was cut back by 5 bases and J by 2 bases.

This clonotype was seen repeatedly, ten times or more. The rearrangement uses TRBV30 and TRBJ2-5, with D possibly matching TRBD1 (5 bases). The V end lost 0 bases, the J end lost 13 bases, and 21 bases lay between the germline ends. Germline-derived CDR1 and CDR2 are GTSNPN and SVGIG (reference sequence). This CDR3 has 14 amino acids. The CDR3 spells CAWSVPEAGFSRYF. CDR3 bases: TGTGCCTGGAGTGTACCGGAAGCAGGGTTTTCTCGGTACTTC.

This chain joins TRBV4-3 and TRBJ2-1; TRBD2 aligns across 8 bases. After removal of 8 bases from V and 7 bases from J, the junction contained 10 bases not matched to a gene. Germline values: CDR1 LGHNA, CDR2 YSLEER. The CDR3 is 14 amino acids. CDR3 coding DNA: TGCGCCAGCCGGGGAGCGGGAGCAATTAATGAGCAGTTCTTC. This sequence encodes CASRGAGAINEQFF.

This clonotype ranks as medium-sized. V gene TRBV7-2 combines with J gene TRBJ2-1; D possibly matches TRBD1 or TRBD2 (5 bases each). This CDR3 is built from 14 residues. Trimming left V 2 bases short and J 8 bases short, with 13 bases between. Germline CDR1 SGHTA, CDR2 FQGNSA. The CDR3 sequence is CASSLRGPLDEQFF. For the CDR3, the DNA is TGTGCCAGCAGCTTACGGGGACCGCTGGATGAGCAGTTCTTC.

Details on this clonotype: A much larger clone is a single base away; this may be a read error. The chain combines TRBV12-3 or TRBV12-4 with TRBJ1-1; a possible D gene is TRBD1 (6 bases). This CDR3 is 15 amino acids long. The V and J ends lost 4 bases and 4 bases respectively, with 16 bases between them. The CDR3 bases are TGTGCCAGCAGTTCAGCTACCGGACAGTTCACTGAAGCTTTCTTT. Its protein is CASSSATGQFTEAFF.

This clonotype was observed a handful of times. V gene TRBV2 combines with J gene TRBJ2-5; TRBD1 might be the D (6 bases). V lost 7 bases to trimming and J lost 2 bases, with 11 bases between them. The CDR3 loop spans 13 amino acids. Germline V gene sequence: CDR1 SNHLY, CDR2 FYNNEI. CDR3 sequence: CASTIQGQETQYF. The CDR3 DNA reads TGTGCCAGCACTATACAGGGTCAAGAGACCCAGTACTTC.

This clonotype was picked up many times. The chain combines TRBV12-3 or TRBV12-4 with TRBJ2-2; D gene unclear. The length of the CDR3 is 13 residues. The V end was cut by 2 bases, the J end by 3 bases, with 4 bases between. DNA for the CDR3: TGTGCCAGCAGTTTATCCGACACCGGGGAGCTGTTTTTT. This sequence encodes CASSLSDTGELFF.

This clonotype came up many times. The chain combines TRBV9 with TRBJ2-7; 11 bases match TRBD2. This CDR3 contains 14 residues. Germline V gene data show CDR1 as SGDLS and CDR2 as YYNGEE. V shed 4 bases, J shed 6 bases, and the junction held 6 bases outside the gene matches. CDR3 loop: CASSSSGTSGEQYF. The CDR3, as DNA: TGTGCCAGCAGCTCATCCGGGACTAGCGGCGAGCAGTACTTC.

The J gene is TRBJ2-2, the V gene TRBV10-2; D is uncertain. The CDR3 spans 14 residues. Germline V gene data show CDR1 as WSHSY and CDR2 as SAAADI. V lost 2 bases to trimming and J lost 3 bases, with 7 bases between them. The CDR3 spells CASSEVQDTGELFF. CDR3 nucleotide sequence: TGCGCCAGCAGTGAGGTCCAGGACACCGGGGAGCTGTTTTTT.

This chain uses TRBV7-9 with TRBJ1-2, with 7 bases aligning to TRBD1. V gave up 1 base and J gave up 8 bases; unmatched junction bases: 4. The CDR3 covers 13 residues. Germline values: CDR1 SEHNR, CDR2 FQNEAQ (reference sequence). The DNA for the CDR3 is TGTGCCAGCAGCTTAGGACAGGGAAGGGGCTACACCTTC. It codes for CASSLGQGRGYTF.

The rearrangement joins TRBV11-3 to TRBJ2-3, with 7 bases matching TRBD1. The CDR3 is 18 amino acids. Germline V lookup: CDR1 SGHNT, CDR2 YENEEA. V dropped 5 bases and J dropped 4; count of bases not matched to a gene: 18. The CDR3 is CASSTYDAMTGMADTQYF. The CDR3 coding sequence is TGTGCCAGCAGCACCTATGATGCGATGACAGGGATGGCAGATACGCAGTATTTT.

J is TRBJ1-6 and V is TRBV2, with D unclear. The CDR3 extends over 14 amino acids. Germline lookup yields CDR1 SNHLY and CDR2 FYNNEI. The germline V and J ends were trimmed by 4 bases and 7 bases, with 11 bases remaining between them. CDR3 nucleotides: TGTGCCAGCAGTGCGGACCGATTAAATTCACCCCTCCACTTT. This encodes CASSADRLNSPLHF.

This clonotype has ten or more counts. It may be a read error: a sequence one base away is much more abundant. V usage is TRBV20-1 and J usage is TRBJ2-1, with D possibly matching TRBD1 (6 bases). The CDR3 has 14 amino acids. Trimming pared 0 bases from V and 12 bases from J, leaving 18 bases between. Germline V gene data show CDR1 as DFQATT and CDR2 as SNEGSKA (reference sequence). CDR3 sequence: CSARDEGVITGQFF. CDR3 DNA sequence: TGCAGTGCTAGAGATGAGGGGGTAATTACTGGGCAGTTCTTC.

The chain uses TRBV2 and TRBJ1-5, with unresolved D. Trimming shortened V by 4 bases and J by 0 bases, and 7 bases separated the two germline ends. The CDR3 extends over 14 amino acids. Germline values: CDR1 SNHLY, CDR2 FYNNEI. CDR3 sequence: CASSGSYSNQPQHF. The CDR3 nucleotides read TGTGCCAGCAGTGGGTCTTATAGCAATCAGCCCCAGCATTTT. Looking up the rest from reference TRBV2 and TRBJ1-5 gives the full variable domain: EPEVTQTPSHQVTQMGQEVILRCVPISNHLYFYWYRQILGQKVEFLVSFYNNEISEKSEIFDDQFSVERPDGSNFTLKIRSTKLEDSAMYFCASSGSYSNQPQHFGDGTRLSIL.

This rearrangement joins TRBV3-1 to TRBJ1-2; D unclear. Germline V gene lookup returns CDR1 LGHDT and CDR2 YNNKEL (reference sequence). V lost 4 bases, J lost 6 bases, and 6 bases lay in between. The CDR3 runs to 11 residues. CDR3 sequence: CASSLGNGYTF. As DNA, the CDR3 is TGTGCCAGCAGCCTCGGTAATGGCTACACCTTC.

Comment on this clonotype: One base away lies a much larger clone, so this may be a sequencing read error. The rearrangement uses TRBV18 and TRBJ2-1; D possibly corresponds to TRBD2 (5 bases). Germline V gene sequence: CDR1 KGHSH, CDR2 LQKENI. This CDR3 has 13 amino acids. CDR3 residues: CAGSPPGVNEQFF. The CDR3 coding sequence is TGTGCCGGCTCACCACCCGGGGTTAATGAGCAGTTCTTC. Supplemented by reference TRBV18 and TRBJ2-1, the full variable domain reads NAGVMQNPRHLVRRRGQEARLRCSPMKGHSHVYWYRQLPEEGLKFMVYLQKENIIDESGMPKERFSAEFPKEGPSILRIQQVVRGDSAAYFCAGSPPGVNEQFFGPGTRLTVL.

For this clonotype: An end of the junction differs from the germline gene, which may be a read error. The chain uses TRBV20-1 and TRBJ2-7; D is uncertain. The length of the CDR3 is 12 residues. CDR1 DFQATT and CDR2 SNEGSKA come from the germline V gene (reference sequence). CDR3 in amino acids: CSAIWKVGEQYF. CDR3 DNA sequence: TGTAGTGCCATTTGGAAGGTGGGGGAGCAGTACTTC.

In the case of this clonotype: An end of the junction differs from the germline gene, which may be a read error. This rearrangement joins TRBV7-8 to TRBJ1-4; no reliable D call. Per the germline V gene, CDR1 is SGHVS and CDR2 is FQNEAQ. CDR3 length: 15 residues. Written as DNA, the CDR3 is TGTGCCAGCAGCTTAGCAATTGCAACTAATGAAAGACTGCTTTTT. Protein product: CASSLAIATNERLLF.

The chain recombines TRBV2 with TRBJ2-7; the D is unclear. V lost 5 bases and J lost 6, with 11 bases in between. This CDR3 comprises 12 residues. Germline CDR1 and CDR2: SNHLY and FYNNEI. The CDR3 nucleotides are TGTGCCAGCAGTCTAAACATGTGCGAGCAGTACTTC. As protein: CASSLNMCEQYF. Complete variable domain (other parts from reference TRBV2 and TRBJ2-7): EPEVTQTPSHQVTQMGQEVILRCVPISNHLYFYWYRQILGQKVEFLVSFYNNEISEKSEIFDDQFSVERPDGSNFTLKIRSTKLEDSAMYFCASSLNMCEQYFGPGTRLTVT.